This record covers a single TCR beta chain. This sample was included in a study of blood T cell repertoires in COVID-19. The wider study: Collection of acute and convalescent COVID-19 samples took place in the United States, Italy and Spain. PBMCs, B-cell-depleted T cells, or T cells were the source of the cDNA or gDNA that made up the material.

In the study's own analysis: Estimation of nucleated cell counts relied on the amplification of reference gene primers. The assay was immunoSEQ multiplex PCR, and TCRdb's table has in-frame clones only and misses some. The V and J calls and the clone size are those of that table, but D and trimming were determined from the DNA. Of roughly 69,000 clones in the sample, under 80% were seen once. V gave up 0 bases and J gave up 4 bases, with 16 bases separating them. The CDR3 has 17 residues. Germline CDR1 KGHSH, CDR2 LQKENI. The chain employs TRBV18 and TRBJ1-3; D call uncertain. The receptor was derived from a human donor in a cohort sampled during active COVID-19. Sequenced input: peripheral blood. This CDR3 reads CASSPPNSPSSGNTIYF. As DNA, the CDR3 is TGTGCCAGCTCACCACCGAACAGTCCCTCTTCAGGAAACACCATATATTTT.